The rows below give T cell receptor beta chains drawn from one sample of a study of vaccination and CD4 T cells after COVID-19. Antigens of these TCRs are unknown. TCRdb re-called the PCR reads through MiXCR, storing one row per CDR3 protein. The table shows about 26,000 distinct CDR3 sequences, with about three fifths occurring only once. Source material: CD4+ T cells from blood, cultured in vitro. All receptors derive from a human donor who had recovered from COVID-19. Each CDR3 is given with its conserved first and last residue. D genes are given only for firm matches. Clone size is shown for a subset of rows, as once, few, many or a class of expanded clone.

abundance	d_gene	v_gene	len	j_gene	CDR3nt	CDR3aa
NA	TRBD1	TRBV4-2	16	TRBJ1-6	TGTGCCAGCAGCCAAGATGAGGCAGGGGGCTGGTCACCCCTCCACTTT	CASSQDEAGGWSPLHF
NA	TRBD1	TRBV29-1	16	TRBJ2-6	TGCAGCGTTGTTTTCCAGGGGGCGCTTGGGGCCAACGTCCTGACTTTC	CSVVFQGALGANVLTF
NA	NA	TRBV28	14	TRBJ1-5	TGTGCCAGCAGTCACCTCCAGGGAGATCAGCCCCAGCATTTT	CASSHLQGDQPQHF
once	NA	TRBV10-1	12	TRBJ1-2	TGCGCCACCGCGAACCAGGGAGATGGCTACACCTTC	CATANQGDGYTF
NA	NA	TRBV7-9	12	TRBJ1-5	TGTGCCAGCAGTGCAGACAATCAGCCCCAGCATTTT	CASSADNQPQHF
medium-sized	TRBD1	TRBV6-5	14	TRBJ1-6	TGTGCCAGCAGTTACCGGACAGGGGGGTCACCCCTCCACTTT	CASSYRTGGSPLHF
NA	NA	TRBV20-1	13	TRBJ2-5	TGCAGTGCTAACGGGGACAAGGGTGGGACCCAGTACTTC	CSANGDKGGTQYF
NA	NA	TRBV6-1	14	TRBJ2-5	TGTGCCAGCAGTGACCCGTGGGGCCAAGAGACCCAGTACTTC	CASSDPWGQETQYF
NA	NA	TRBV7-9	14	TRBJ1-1	TGTGCCAGCAGCTTACAGGGGCTGAACACTGAAGCTTTCTTT	CASSLQGLNTEAFF
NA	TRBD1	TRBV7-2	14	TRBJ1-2	TGTGCCAGCAGCGGAGATCAGGGGGCGCGGGGCTACACCTTC	CASSGDQGARGYTF
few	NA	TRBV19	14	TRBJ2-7	TGTGCCAGTACCAGCAGGGCGCCTCCCTACGAGCAGTACTTC	CASTSRAPPYEQYF
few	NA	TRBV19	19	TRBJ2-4	TGTGCCAGTAGTACGAGACTTGCGGGGGCCTCAATAGCCAAAAACATTCAGTACTTC	CASSTRLAGASIAKNIQYF
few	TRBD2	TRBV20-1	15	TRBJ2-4	TGCAGTGCTAGATCGGGAGGGCCTGCCAAAAACATTCAGTACTTC	CSARSGGPAKNIQYF
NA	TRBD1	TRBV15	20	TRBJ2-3	TGTGCCACCAGCAGGTCCATCACTAACTCCGGGACAGGGGGTTCAGATACGCAGTATTTT	CATSRSITNSGTGGSDTQYF
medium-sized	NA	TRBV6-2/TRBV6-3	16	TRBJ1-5	TGTGCCAGCAGTTCTTCCACCGGGAGGCGCAATCAGCCCCAGCATTTT	CASSSSTGRRNQPQHF
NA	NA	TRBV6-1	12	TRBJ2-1	TGTGCCAGCAGCGTGCTCATCTATGAGCAGTTCTTC	CASSVLIYEQFF
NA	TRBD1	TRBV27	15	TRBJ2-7	TGTGCCAGCAGTCCGGGACAGGTTCGGTCCTACGAGCAGTACTTC	CASSPGQVRSYEQYF
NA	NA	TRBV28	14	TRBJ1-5	TGTGCCACTAGACAGGATATGCGAAATCAGCCCCAGCATTTT	CATRQDMRNQPQHF
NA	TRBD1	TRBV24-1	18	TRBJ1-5	TGTGCCACCAGTGAGTCCGGGACAGTGCGCTATAGCAATCAGCCCCAGCATTTT	CATSESGTVRYSNQPQHF